The entry below gives a single TCR beta chain sequence along with its context. This clonotype was detected only a few times. Its antigen is unknown. No base qualities exist here, and no much larger clone lies one base off it. Library method: 5' RACE. For sequencing, a NextSeq 500 was employed. Unique molecular identifiers were attached to individual cDNA molecules in the TCR library protocol so that sequencing error and PCR bias could be corrected. Sequencing covered both TCR alpha and beta chains, and within each sample the abundances of alpha and beta sequences were tightly co-correlated. The study's processing was this. Decombinator V4 was used to perform V gene, J gene and CDR3 annotation of TCR sequences. TCRs were defined as expanded if a significant change between any two time points was detected under a Poisson model with p below 0.0001. TCR abundances were normalised to the total number of TCRs sequenced in each sample and reported as counts per million. MAIT TCRs were defined by TRAV1-2 paired with TRAJ12, TRAJ20 or TRAJ33, and iNKT TCRs by TRAV10 paired with TRAJ18. VDJdb, accessed 1 November 2021, was searched for CMV, EBV and SARS-CoV-2 annotated TCRs, with TCRs annotated for multiple antigens excluded. TCRdb reanalyzed the raw reads on its own, using fastp at Q25 for trimming and MiXCR for clone calling, and kept in-frame beta chains. Each entry is one CDR3 protein sequence, shown with its most common DNA and genes. TCRdb, rather than the study authors, made the V and J calls. Present in this sample are under 65,000 distinct CDR3 sequences, roughly 12% of which were seen just once. The ten largest clones capture 9.1% of the sample.

The germline V gene provides CDR1 SGHRS and CDR2 YFSETQ. The germline ends are 12 bases apart after V is trimmed by 2 bases and J by 0 bases. The CDR3, cysteine through phenylalanine, is 16 amino acids long. Of the read, only the CDR3 DNA is kept; its 48 bases are in frame from base 1. Set within a cohort of healthcare workers in London, UK, this nested case-control study involved weekly PCR testing of nasopharyngeal swabs along with blood sampling. Healthcare workers were recruited between 23 and 31 March 2020, during the week of the UK lockdown, and were followed weekly for up to about 16 weeks. These data come from a study of early T cells in non-severe SARS-CoV-2 infection (dated by TCRdb to about 2021). About the study as a whole: TCR sequencing used bulk RNA from unsorted whole blood, so alpha and beta chains could not be paired. What the work shows at the level of the full study, not this receptor alone: VDJdb matching was skewed toward anti-spike CD8 responses and likely underestimated virus-specific expansions by missing private and CD4 specificities.

The source of this sequence is an adult who was a healthcare worker with PCR-confirmed SARS-CoV-2 infection or an uninfected control (not recorded which). The sequenced material came from whole blood. The chain uses TRBV5-1 and TRBJ1-3, and perhaps TRBD1 as D gene, on 6 matching bases. DNA sequence: TGCGCCAGCAGCTTTTTGGGACAACTCTCTGGAAACACCATATATTTT. This gives the protein CASSFLGQLSGNTIYF.